The 17 T cell receptor beta chains given below trace back to one sample, sequenced in a study of identical twins. One entry per CDR3 protein results from TCRdb running MiXCR on the 5' RACE reads. Among 1.5 million to 2 million distinct CDR3 sequences, less than 40% were seen once, and the ten largest hold about 0.27%. The sequenced sample was cord blood. The source is a newborn girl in good health.

This chain uses TRBV7-9 with TRBJ2-1; D is ambiguous. The CDR3 consists of 9 residues. The ends were cut back, 5 bases at V and 14 bases at J, with 7 bases in the middle. The germline CDR1 and CDR2 sequences are SEHNR and FQNEAQ (reference sequence). CDR3 nucleotide sequence: TGTGCCAGCAGCCCTCGGGAGTTCTTC. Its protein is CASSPREFF.

This clonotype showed up just once. The J gene is TRBJ1-2, the V gene TRBV5-1, with 10 bases fitting TRBD1. The CDR3 spans 15 residues. V trimming: 5 bases; J trimming: 0 bases; junction bases outside the gene matches: 4. In germline, CDR1 is SGHRS, CDR2 YFSETQ. The CDR3 here is CASRDGQGANYGYTF. In nucleotides, the CDR3 is TGCGCCAGCAGGGACGGACAGGGGGCTAACTATGGCTACACCTTC.

The chain carries TRBV5-1 and TRBJ2-3, with TRBD2 matching over 10 bases. The CDR3 runs to 16 residues. V lost 3 bases, J lost 5 bases, and 9 bases stayed unmatched. The germline CDR1 and CDR2 sequences are SGHRS and YFSETQ. CDR3 loop: CASSSLGSSGRDTQYF. The CDR3 DNA follows: TGCGCCAGCAGCTCGTTAGGGTCTAGCGGGAGAGATACGCAGTATTTT.

The chain joins TRBV18 to TRBJ1-5, with D unresolved. This CDR3 has 17 residues. V was pared by 3 bases and J by 2 bases, with 17 bases between. The germline CDR1 and CDR2 sequences are KGHSH and LQKENI. In nucleotides, the CDR3 is TGTGCCAGCTCACCTATCCAGGTTCCCTGGGGCAATCAGCCCCAGCATTTT. This gives the protein CASSPIQVPWGNQPQHF.

The genes are TRBV10-2 and TRBJ1-1; the match to TRBD1 covers 8 bases. This CDR3 has 15 residues. Germline CDR1 WSHSY, CDR2 SAAADI. The ends lost 5 bases at V and 5 bases at J; junction bases unmatched: 10. DNA of the CDR3: TGCGCCAGCAGTATTTCCGGGACAGGAGGAACTGAAGCTTTCTTT. It specifies CASSISGTGGTEAFF.

This clonotype was seen just once. The chain carries TRBV28 and TRBJ2-2, with TRBD1 identical over 7 bases. This CDR3 spans 12 amino acids. V lost 11 bases to trimming and J lost 0 bases; unmatched junction nucleotides: 0. Germline V gives CDR1 MDHEN, CDR2 SYDVKM. Written as DNA, the CDR3 is TGTGCCGGACAGGCGAACACCGGGGAGCTGTTTTTT. This translates into CAGQANTGELFF. The variable domain in full, completed from reference TRBV28 and TRBJ2-2, reads DVKVTQSSRYLVKRTGEKVFLECVQDMDHENMFWYRQDPGLGLRLIYFSYDVKMKEKGDIPEGYSVSREKKERFSLILESASTNQTSMYLCAGQANTGELFFGEGSRLTVL.

The chain carries TRBV14 and TRBJ2-6; D ambiguous. V lost 1 base and J lost 0, with 13 bases in between. The V gene's germline CDR1 is SGHDN and CDR2 FVKESK. CDR3 size: 18 residues. CDR3 region: CASSQARIYYSGANVLTF. The CDR3 DNA follows: TGTGCCAGCAGCCAAGCCAGGATCTACTACTCTGGGGCCAACGTCCTGACTTTC.

This clonotype was observed a handful of times. The chain has TRBV30 and TRBJ2-3, with no clear D. The length of the CDR3 is 11 residues. CDR1 is GTSNPN, CDR2 SVGIG, per germline (reference sequence). V dropped 2 bases and J dropped 7 bases, with 7 bases sitting between them. CDR3 bases: TGTGCCTGGAGTTCCCCTCATACGCAGTATTTT. As protein: CAWSSPHTQYF.

As for this clonotype: The junction differs from germline at one of its ends, possibly a read error. The chain combines TRBV6-5 with TRBJ1-6; 8 nucleotides align to TRBD1. CDR3 size: 14 residues. Germline CDR1 and CDR2: MNHEY and SVGAGI. The CDR3 DNA reads TGTGCCAGCAGCCGAGACAGGGGACGCTCACCCCCCCACTTT. Its protein is CASSRDRGRSPPHF.

This clonotype has more than one count but fewer than ten. The chain carries TRBV2 and TRBJ1-6, with D possibly being TRBD1 (6 bases). Trimming removed 6 bases at V and 5 bases at J, with 14 bases between. The length of the CDR3 is 15 residues. Germline V lookup: CDR1 SNHLY, CDR2 FYNNEI. CDR3 residues: CASRATGSNNSPLHF. Here the CDR3 DNA reads TGTGCCAGCAGGGCGACAGGCTCTAATAATTCACCCCTCCACTTT.

V usage is TRBV9 and J usage is TRBJ1-2; the D gene is possibly TRBD1 (5 bases). Germline V CDR1 and CDR2: SGDLS, YYNGEE. Trimming pared 0 bases from V and 8 bases from J, leaving 14 bases between. The CDR3 extends over 14 amino acids. The CDR3 nucleotides read TGTGCCAGCAGCGTAGGGTCAGGGTTAGGGGGCTACACCTTC. This codes for CASSVGSGLGGYTF.

The V gene is TRBV20-1, the J gene TRBJ1-1, with unresolved D. The CDR3 contains 13 residues. The V gene's germline CDR1 is DFQATT and CDR2 SNEGSKA (reference sequence). V gave up 4 bases and J gave up 6 bases, with 15 bases separating them. Here the CDR3 DNA reads TGCAGTGCTAAGAAGGACGCGACCCCTGAAGCTTTCTTT. Translating it yields CSAKKDATPEAFF.

This clonotype was observed a few times. The chain employs TRBV6-1 and TRBJ2-1, with TRBD2 matching over 9 bases. This CDR3 comprises 17 residues. Germline CDR1 MNHNS, CDR2 SASEGT. V dropped 4 bases and J dropped 2; count of bases not matched to a gene: 9. The CDR3 nucleotides read TGTGCCAGCAGTGGACGTCGACTAGCGGCCCCCTACAATGAGCAGTTCTTC. This codes for CASSGRRLAAPYNEQFF.

This clonotype came up a few times. This chain joins TRBV7-6 and TRBJ1-6, with D unclear. The V end lost 4 bases, the J end lost 8 bases, and 15 bases lay between the germline ends. The germline CDR1 and CDR2 sequences are SGHVS and FNYEAQ. The CDR3 sequence is 15 residues long. The CDR3 protein is CASSSRVLVDSPLHF. The DNA of the CDR3 is TGTGCCAGCAGCTCCCGTGTTTTGGTTGATTCACCCCTCCACTTT.

This clonotype was seen only a few times. The rearrangement uses TRBV28 and TRBJ1-6, with D maybe TRBD1 (6 bases). CDR3 length: 15 amino acids. Trimming pared 4 bases from V and 1 base from J, leaving 8 bases between. Germline V lookup: CDR1 MDHEN, CDR2 SYDVKM. CDR3 nucleotide sequence: TGTGCCAGCAGTTACAGGGAGTCCTATAATTCACCCCTCCACTTT. It is translated as CASSYRESYNSPLHF.

This clonotype has only a few counts. The rearrangement joins TRBV12-3 or TRBV12-4 to TRBJ2-7, with D maybe TRBD2 (7 bases). The CDR3 extends over 14 amino acids. Trimming took 6 bases from V and 2 from J, leaving 14 bases between them. The CDR3 is CASSRGAGPYEQYF. In DNA form, the CDR3 reads TGTGCCAGCAGCCGGGGGGCGGGACCCTACGAGCAGTACTTC.

This clonotype has more than one count but fewer than ten. The chain is built from TRBV12-3 or TRBV12-4 and TRBJ1-6; weak D call: TRBD1 (5 bases). The CDR3 sequence is 16 residues long. Deletions cut 2 bases from V and 6 bases from J, with 14 bases between. The CDR3 loop is CASSLSRALSNSPLHF. The CDR3 region has the DNA TGTGCCAGCAGTTTATCCAGGGCCCTCTCTAATTCACCCCTCCACTTT.